What follows is one TCR beta chain and its context. V was clipped by 2 bases and J by 7 bases, with 12 bases between them. CDR3 length equals 14 residues. CDR1 and CDR2 from the germline V gene are MGHRA and YSYEKL. This entry is derived from a study of blood T cell repertoires in COVID-19. TCRdb's copy holds only in-frame clones and misses some; the assay was immunoSEQ multiplex PCR. The sample consists of 300,000 to 350,000 clones, over 70% of them appearing once. What was sequenced was PBMCs or T cells enriched from blood (not recorded which). The receptor was derived from a man in his thirties or forties who had recovered from COVID-19. The chain is built from TRBV4-1 and TRBJ2-1; D remains ambiguous. For the CDR3, the DNA is TGCGCCAGCAGCCAACTCCCAGGTACAAATGAGCAGTTCTTC. Translated, it gives CASSQLPGTNEQFF.